The 20 T cell receptor beta chains given below trace back to one sample, sequenced in a study of a mutant IDH1 vaccine in newly diagnosed glioma. These receptors' antigens are unknown. The time point: week 11, during vaccination. With topical imiquimod, each dose of the vaccine consisted of 300 ug of mutant IDH1 20-mer peptide. The data were produced by immunoSEQ multiplex PCR, yet TCRdb's version contains in-frame clones alone and is incomplete. Counted here are roughly 62,000 clones, about 89% occurring once; the ten biggest clones make up approximately 2%. The source was PBMCs, collected from a glioma patient whose treatment included an IDH1 peptide vaccine. The receptors derive from a man in his forties or fifties with glioma.

This clone was seen just once. V is TRBV5-1 and J is TRBJ2-1; perhaps TRBD2 as D (6 bases). The CDR3 consists of 14 residues. CDR1 is SGHRS, CDR2 YFSETQ, per germline. V was clipped by 0 bases and J by 6 bases, with 10 bases between them. The CDR3 nucleotides are TGCGCCAGCAGCTTGGACCCGGAGGGCAATGAGCAGTTCTTC. It encodes CASSLDPEGNEQFF.

The rearrangement joins TRBV9 to TRBJ1-3, with D perhaps matching TRBD1 (5 bases). V lost 3 bases, J lost 1 base, and 8 bases lay in between. This CDR3 has 14 residues. The germline gives CDR1 SGDLS, CDR2 YYNGEE. CDR3 sequence (DNA): TGTGCCAGCAGCGCGGGGACGTCTGGAAACACCATATATTTT. Residues: CASSAGTSGNTIYF.

The chain employs TRBV5-6 and TRBJ2-7, with D unclear. Looked up from germline, CDR1 is SGHDT and CDR2 is YYEEEE. The CDR3 loop spans 14 amino acids. Trimming removed 3 bases from V and 4 bases from J, with 14 bases in between. CDR3 loop: CASSSHRRIYEQYF. Written as DNA, the CDR3 is TGTGCCAGCAGCTCCCACCGCAGGATTTACGAGCAGTACTTC.

This chain connects TRBV5-3 to TRBJ2-2, with TRBD2 matching 8 bases. TRBV5-3 is an ORF, with its function uncertain. There are 14 residues in the CDR3. V lost 6 bases and J lost 4; bases outside the gene matches: 5. CDR3 residues: CARKPTSVTGELFF. CDR3 bases: TGTGCCAGAAAACCGACTAGCGTCACCGGGGAGCTGTTTTTT.

The J gene is TRBJ2-4, the V gene TRBV28, with TRBD1 matching over 7 bases. The germline gives CDR1 MDHEN, CDR2 SYDVKM. This CDR3 comprises 19 residues. Trimming at V came to 3 bases and at J to 4 bases, leaving 18 bases not matched to a gene. CDR3 region: CASSFLHLNRGDPKNIQYF. The CDR3 DNA sequence: TGTGCCAGCAGTTTCCTCCACCTCAACAGGGGAGATCCTAAAAACATTCAGTACTTC.

This clone was seen just once. The chain carries TRBV19 and TRBJ2-1; D remains ambiguous. The germline CDR1 and CDR2 sequences are LNHDA and SQIVND (reference sequence). Trimming shortened V by 8 bases and J by 5 bases, and 10 bases separated the two germline ends. The CDR3 has 12 residues. The CDR3 loop is CASHSRDNEQFF. In DNA, the CDR3 is TGTGCCAGTCACTCTCGGGACAATGAGCAGTTCTTC.

The chain combines TRBV19 with TRBJ1-5, with D maybe TRBD1 (5 bases). The germline CDR1 and CDR2 sequences are LNHDA and SQIVND (reference sequence). V was cut by 8 bases and J by 6 bases, with 14 bases left in between. The CDR3 loop spans 13 amino acids. CDR3 bases: TGTGCCAGTCTCGGGACTCTACCTCAGCCCCAGCATTTT. Protein: CASLGTLPQPQHF. Full variable domain (missing parts from reference TRBV19 and TRBJ1-5): DGGITQSPKYLFRKEGQNVTLSCEQNLNHDAMYWYRQDPGQGLRLIYYSQIVNDFQKGDIAEGYSVSREKKESFPLTVTSAQKNPTAFYLCASLGTLPQPQHFGDGTRLSIL.

The chain carries TRBV6-1 and TRBJ2-7, with 11 nucleotides matching TRBD1. The CDR3 spans 14 residues. V trimming: 2 bases; J trimming: 5 bases; junction bases outside the gene matches: 2. The V gene's germline CDR1 is MNHNS and CDR2 SASEGT. The DNA for the CDR3 is TGTGCCAGCAGTGAAAGGGACAGGGGGGACGAGCAGTACGTC. Amino acids: CASSERDRGDEQYV.

The V gene is TRBV6-6, the J gene TRBJ1-2; D is uncertain. Trimming cost V 2 bases and J 7 bases, with 17 bases left between them. The V gene's germline CDR1 is MNHNY and CDR2 SVGAGI (reference sequence). CDR3 size: 15 residues. Here the CDR3 reads CASSYAGPGLGGYTF. CDR3 nucleotides: TGTGCCAGCAGTTACGCAGGTCCCGGCCTTGGTGGCTACACCTTC.

The chain recombines TRBV11-3 with TRBJ2-5; D perhaps matches TRBD2 (7 bases). Germline CDR1 SGHNT, CDR2 YENEEA. CDR3 length: 14 residues. V dropped 5 bases and J dropped 1 base, with 11 bases sitting between them. The CDR3, as DNA: TGTGCCAGCAGCCGGGGGGCCTCCCAAGAGACCCAGTACTTC. This codes for CASSRGASQETQYF. Using reference TRBV11-3 and TRBJ2-5 for the parts outside the CDR3, the full variable domain is EAGVVQSPRYKIIEKKQPVAFWCNPISGHNTLYWYLQNLGQGPELLIRYENEEAVDDSQLPKDRFSAERLKGVDSTLKIQPAELGDSAVYLCASSRGASQETQYFGPGTRLLVL.

The V gene is TRBV15, the J gene TRBJ2-1; D gene uncertain. Per germline, CDR1 LNHNV and CDR2 YYDKDF (reference sequence). The CDR3 contains 14 residues. V was pared by 1 base and J by 5 bases, with 9 bases between. The DNA of the CDR3 is TGTGCCACCAGCAGAGTGCACGGTAACAATGAGCAGTTCTTC. It specifies CATSRVHGNNEQFF. Full variable domain (rest looked up from reference TRBV15 and TRBJ2-1): DAMVIQNPRYQVTQFGKPVTLSCSQTLNHNVMYWYQQKSSQAPKLLFHYYDKDFNNEADTPDNFQSRRPNTSFCFLDIRSPGLGDTAMYLCATSRVHGNNEQFFGPGTRLTVL.

This chain connects TRBV2 to TRBJ2-1; TRBD1 matches 7 bases. The CDR3 contains 14 residues. Trimming cost V 4 bases and J 4 bases; bases outside gene matches: 4. CDR1 is SNHLY, CDR2 FYNNEI, per germline. CDR3 residues: CASSGDSNYNEQFF. CDR3 nucleotide sequence: TGTGCCAGCAGTGGGGACAGCAATTACAATGAGCAGTTCTTC.

The chain carries TRBV28 and TRBJ2-5; 8 nucleotides agree with TRBD2. The V segment lost 2 bases and the J segment 5 bases; nucleotides outside the gene matches: 7. The CDR3 totals 15 residues. Germline V lookup: CDR1 MDHEN, CDR2 SYDVKM. Here the CDR3 DNA reads TGTGCCAGCAGTTTAGCGTCGGGAGGGCGGGAGACCCAGTACTTC. It codes for CASSLASGGRETQYF.

The J gene is TRBJ2-7, the V gene TRBV28; 9 bases agree with TRBD1. Germline V gene data show CDR1 as MDHEN and CDR2 as SYDVKM. The CDR3 length is 16 residues. Unmatched junction bases numbered 9, after V lost 6 bases and J lost 0 bases. CDR3 nucleotides: TGTGCCAGCAGCCAAACGGGACAGGGATACTCCTACGAGCAGTACTTC. Protein product: CASSQTGQGYSYEQYF.

V is TRBV25-1 and J is TRBJ2-1; a weak D match, TRBD2 (5 bases). CDR1 is MGHDK, CDR2 SYGVNS, per germline. V lost 5 bases and J 15 bases, leaving 20 bases between the germline ends. The CDR3 consists of 13 residues. CDR3 nucleotide sequence: TGTGCCAGCAGTCCGGACTTGTCCCACGGGCGGTTCTTC. Protein: CASSPDLSHGRFF.

The V call is TRBV6-1, the J call TRBJ2-1; 7 nucleotides line up with TRBD1. V shed 5 bases, J shed 5 bases, and the junction held 9 bases outside the gene matches. Germline V gives CDR1 MNHNS, CDR2 SASEGT. The CDR3 is 15 amino acids. The CDR3 region has the DNA TGTGCCAGCAGTAAAGACAGGGTCAACCACAATGAGCAGTTCTTC. Residues: CASSKDRVNHNEQFF.

The chain is built from TRBV19 and TRBJ1-2, with 11 bases lining up with TRBD1. V dropped 5 bases and J dropped 4; count of bases not matched to a gene: 6. Germline V gene lookup returns CDR1 LNHDA and CDR2 SQIVND (reference sequence). The CDR3 has 15 residues. CDR3 DNA: TGTGCCAGTAGTGGACAGGGGGCGCCGGGCTATGGCTACACCTTC. Translation gives CASSGQGAPGYGYTF.

This sequence joins TRBV14 and TRBJ2-3; no reliable D call. This CDR3 comprises 15 residues. The V end was cut by 5 bases, the J end by 1 base, with 13 bases between. Germline-derived CDR1 and CDR2 are SGHDN and FVKESK. CDR3 sequence: CASSNLRLGTDTQYF. The CDR3 DNA reads TGTGCCAGCAGCAACCTAAGATTGGGCACAGATACGCAGTATTTT.

This clone appeared once. The rearrangement uses TRBV6-1 and TRBJ2-5, with D possibly matching TRBD1 (5 bases). Germline CDR1 is MNHNS and CDR2 is SASEGT. The CDR3 is made up of 14 amino acids. Trimming shortened V by 8 bases and J by 2 bases, and 15 bases separated the two germline ends. CDR3 amino acids: CASSLGAAQETQYF. The CDR3 DNA reads as TGTGCCAGCTCCCTAGGGGCGGCTCAAGAGACCCAGTACTTC.

This clone is a singleton in its sample. The chain joins TRBV5-4 to TRBJ2-2; D not certain. Trimming cost V 3 bases and J 0 bases, with 12 bases left between them. Germline V gene sequence: CDR1 SGHNT, CDR2 YYREEE (reference sequence). CDR3 size: 16 residues. The CDR3 protein is CASSSRTLANTGELFF. In nucleotides, the CDR3 is TGTGCCAGCAGCTCCAGGACGCTTGCGAACACCGGGGAGCTGTTTTTT.